The present T cell receptor (beta chain) was sequenced within a study of beta chain features in type 1 diabetes. Looking at the study overall: Researchers looked at 85 million to 110 million sorted cells across all samples.

About this clone itself: As yet, its antigen is unknown.

cDNA synthesis used the whole RNA isolate, giving expressed TCRB sequences. TCRdb keeps only in-frame clones here, not all; method: immunoSEQ multiplex PCR. The sample lists 250,000 to 350,000 clones, roughly an eighth seen once, with about 0.016% in the top ten. Via the markers CD45RO/CCR7/CD25/CD127/CD95/CD27, stem cell-like memory, regulatory, central memory and naive CD4+ cells were sorted. Overall study findings and caveats: Comparison showed that naive, central memory and Treg TCRB repertoires appeared more similar among patients than among healthy donors. Short templates might get an advantage during PCR, and this would be equal in patients and controls. Type 1 diabetes patients had TCRB CDR3s that were shorter (moderately but significantly so) in all four CD4+ subsets.

The CDR3 has 13 residues. Germline V lookup: CDR1 KGHSH, CDR2 LQKENI. Trimming took 4 bases from V and 1 from J, leaving 7 bases between them. This TCR was sampled from a man aged 30 to 45 with type 1 diabetes. The material sequenced was naive CD4+ T cells from blood. The rearrangement uses TRBV18 and TRBJ1-1, with D unresolved. The CDR3: CASSRAQNTEAFF. The DNA for the CDR3 is TGTGCCAGCTCACGGGCCCAGAACACTGAAGCTTTCTTT.